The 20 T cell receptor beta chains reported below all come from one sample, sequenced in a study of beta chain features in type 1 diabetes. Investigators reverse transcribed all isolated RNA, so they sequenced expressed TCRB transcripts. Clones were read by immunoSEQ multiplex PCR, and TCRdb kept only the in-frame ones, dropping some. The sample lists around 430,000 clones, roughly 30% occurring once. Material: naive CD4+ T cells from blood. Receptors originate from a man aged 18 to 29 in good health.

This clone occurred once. CDR3 loop: CATSRDHQTDTQYF. CDR3 nucleotide sequence: TGTGCCACCAGCAGAGATCATCAGACAGATACGCAGTATTTT. The chain uses TRBV15 and TRBJ2-3; D is unresolved. Trimming pared 0 bases from V and 3 bases from J, leaving 7 bases between. The germline V gene has CDR1 LNHNV and CDR2 YYDKDF (reference sequence). The CDR3 is 14 residues long.

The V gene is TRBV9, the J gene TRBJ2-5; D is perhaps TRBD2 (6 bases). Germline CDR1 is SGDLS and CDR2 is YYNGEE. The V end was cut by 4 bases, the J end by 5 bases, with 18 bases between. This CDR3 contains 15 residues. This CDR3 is CASSPQPTRGETQYF. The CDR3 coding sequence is TGTGCCAGCAGCCCCCAGCCTACTCGGGGGGAGACCCAGTACTTC.

In DNA, the CDR3 is TGCGCCAGCAGCCAACCTCGACAGGGGGCCAACTATGGCTACACCTTC. Translation gives CASSQPRQGANYGYTF. The chain has TRBV4-1 and TRBJ1-2, with 10 positions matching TRBD1. The V segment lost 2 bases and the J segment 2 bases; nucleotides outside the gene matches: 5. CDR1 and CDR2 from the germline V gene are MGHRA and YSYEKL. This CDR3 contains 16 residues.

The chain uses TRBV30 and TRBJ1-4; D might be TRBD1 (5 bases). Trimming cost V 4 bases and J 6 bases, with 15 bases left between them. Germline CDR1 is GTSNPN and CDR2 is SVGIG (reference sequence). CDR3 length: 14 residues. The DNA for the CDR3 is TGTGCCTGGAACACTCGGGACGGAGATGAAAAACTGTTTTTT. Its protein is CAWNTRDGDEKLFF. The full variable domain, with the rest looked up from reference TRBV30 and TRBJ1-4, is SQTIHQWPATLVQPVGSPLSLECTVEGTSNPNLYWYRQAAGRGLQLLFYSVGIGQISSEVPQNLSASRPQDRQFILSSKKLLLSDSGFYLCAWNTRDGDEKLFFGSGTQLSVL.

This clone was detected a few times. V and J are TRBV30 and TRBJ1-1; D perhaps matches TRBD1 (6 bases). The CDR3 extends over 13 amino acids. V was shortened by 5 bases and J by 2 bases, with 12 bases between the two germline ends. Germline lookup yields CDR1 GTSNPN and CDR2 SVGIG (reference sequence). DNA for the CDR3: TGTGCCTGGCGTCCAGGGGCCAACACTGAAGCTTTCTTT. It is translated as CAWRPGANTEAFF. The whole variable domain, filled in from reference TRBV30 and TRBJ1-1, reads SQTIHQWPATLVQPVGSPLSLECTVEGTSNPNLYWYRQAAGRGLQLLFYSVGIGQISSEVPQNLSASRPQDRQFILSSKKLLLSDSGFYLCAWRPGANTEAFFGQGTRLTVV.

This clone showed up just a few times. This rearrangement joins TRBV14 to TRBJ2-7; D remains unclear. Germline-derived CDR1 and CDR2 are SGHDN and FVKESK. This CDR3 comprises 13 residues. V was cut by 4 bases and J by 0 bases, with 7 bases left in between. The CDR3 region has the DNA TGTGCCAGCAGCCCAAGGTTCTCCTACGAGCAGTACTTC. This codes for CASSPRFSYEQYF. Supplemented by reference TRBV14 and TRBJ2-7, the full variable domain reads EAGVTQFPSHSVIEKGQTVTLRCDPISGHDNLYWYRRVMGKEIKFLLHFVKESKQDESGMPNNRFLAERTGGTYSTLKVQPAELEDSGVYFCASSPRFSYEQYFGPGTRLTVT.

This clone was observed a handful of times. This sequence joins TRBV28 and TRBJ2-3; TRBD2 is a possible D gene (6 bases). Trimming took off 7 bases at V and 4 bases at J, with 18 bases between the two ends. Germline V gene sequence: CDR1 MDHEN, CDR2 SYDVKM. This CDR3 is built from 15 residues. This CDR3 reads CASISGPGESDTQYF. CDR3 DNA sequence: TGTGCCAGCATCTCGGGGCCGGGAGAGTCAGATACGCAGTATTTT.

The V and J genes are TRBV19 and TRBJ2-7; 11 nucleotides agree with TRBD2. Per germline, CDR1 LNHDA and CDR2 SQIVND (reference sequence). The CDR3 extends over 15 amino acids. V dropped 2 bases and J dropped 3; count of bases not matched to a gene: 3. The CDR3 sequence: CASSITSGSLYEQYF. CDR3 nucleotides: TGTGCCAGTAGTATAACTAGCGGGAGTCTCTACGAGCAGTACTTC. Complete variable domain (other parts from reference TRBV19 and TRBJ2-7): DGGITQSPKYLFRKEGQNVTLSCEQNLNHDAMYWYRQDPGQGLRLIYYSQIVNDFQKGDIAEGYSVSREKKESFPLTVTSAQKNPTAFYLCASSITSGSLYEQYFGPGTRLTVT.

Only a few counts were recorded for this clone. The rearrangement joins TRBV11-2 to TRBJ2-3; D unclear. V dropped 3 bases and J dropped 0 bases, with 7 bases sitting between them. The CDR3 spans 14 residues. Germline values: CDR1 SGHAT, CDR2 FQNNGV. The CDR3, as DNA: TGTGCCAGCAGCTTCTCCGGGAGCACAGATACGCAGTATTTT. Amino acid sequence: CASSFSGSTDTQYF.

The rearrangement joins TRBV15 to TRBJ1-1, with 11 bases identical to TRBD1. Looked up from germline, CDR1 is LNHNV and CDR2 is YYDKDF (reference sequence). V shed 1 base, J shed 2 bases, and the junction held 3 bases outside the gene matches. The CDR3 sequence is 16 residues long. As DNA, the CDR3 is TGTGCCACCAGCAGAGGAGGGACAGGGGGAAACACTGAAGCTTTCTTT. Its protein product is CATSRGGTGGNTEAFF.

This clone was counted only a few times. This chain's CDR3 is CAISLFKGPSSYEQYF. The CDR3 DNA sequence: TGTGCCATCAGTCTTTTTAAGGGGCCAAGCTCCTACGAGCAGTACTTC. V is TRBV10-3 and J is TRBJ2-7; TRBD1 is a possible D gene (5 bases). This CDR3 is 16 amino acids long. Germline CDR1 and CDR2: ENHRY and SYGVKD. The ends were cut back, 5 bases at V and 0 bases at J, with 17 bases in the middle.

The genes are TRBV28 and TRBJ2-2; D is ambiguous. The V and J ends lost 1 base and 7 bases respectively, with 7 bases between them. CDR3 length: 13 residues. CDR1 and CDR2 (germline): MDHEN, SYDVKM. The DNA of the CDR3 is TGTGCCAGCAGTTTATACGGAAGCGGGGAGCTGTTTTTT. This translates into CASSLYGSGELFF.

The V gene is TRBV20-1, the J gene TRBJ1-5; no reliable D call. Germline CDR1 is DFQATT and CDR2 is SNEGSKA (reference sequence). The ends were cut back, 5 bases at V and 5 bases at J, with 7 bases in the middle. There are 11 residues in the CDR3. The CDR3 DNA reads TGCAGTGCTGGCTCATATCAGCCCCAGCATTTT. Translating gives CSAGSYQPQHF.

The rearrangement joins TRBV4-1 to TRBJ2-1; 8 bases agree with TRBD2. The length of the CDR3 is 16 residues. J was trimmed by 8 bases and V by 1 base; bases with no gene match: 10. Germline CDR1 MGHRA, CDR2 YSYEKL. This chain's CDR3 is CASSQGVAGRSYEQFF. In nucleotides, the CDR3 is TGCGCCAGCAGCCAAGGGGTAGCGGGAAGATCATATGAGCAGTTCTTC.

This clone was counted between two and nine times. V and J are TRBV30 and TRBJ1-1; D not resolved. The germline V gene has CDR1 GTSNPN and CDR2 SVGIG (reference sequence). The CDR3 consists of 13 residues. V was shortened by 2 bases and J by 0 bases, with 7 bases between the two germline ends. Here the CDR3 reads CAWSRVMNTEAFF. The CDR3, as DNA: TGTGCCTGGAGTCGAGTAATGAACACTGAAGCTTTCTTT.

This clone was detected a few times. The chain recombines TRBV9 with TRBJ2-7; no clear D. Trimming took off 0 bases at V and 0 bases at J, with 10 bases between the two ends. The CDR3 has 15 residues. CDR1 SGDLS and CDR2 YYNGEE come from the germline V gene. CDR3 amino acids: CASSVDVGSSYEQYF. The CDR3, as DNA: TGTGCCAGCAGCGTAGATGTGGGCTCCTCCTACGAGCAGTACTTC.

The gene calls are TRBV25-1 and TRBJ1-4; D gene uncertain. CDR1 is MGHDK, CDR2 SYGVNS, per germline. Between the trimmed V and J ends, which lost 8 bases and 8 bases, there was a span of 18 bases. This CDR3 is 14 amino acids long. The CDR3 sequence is CASRSDGFREKLFF. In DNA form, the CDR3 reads TGTGCCAGCCGCTCAGACGGGTTCAGGGAAAAACTGTTTTTT.

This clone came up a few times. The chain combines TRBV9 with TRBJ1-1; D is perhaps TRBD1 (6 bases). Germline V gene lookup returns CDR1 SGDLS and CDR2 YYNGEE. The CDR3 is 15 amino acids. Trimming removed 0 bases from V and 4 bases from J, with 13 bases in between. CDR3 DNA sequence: TGTGCCAGCAGCGTAGACCCACAGGGCGGCACTGAAGCTTTCTTT. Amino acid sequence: CASSVDPQGGTEAFF.

The DNA for the CDR3 is TGCAGCGTTGATTTCATCGACGGCGGCGGGCAGTTCTTC. Protein sequence: CSVDFIDGGGQFF. The J gene is TRBJ2-1, the V gene TRBV29-1; D call uncertain. Germline CDR1 and CDR2: SQVTM and ANQGSEA. The length of the CDR3 is 13 residues. Deletions cut 3 bases from V and 12 bases from J, with 18 bases between.

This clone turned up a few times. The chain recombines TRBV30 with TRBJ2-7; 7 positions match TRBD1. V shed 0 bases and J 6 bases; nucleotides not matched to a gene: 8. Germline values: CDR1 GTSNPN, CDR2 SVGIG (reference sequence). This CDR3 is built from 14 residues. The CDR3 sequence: CAWSVSMTGTEQYF. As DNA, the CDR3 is TGTGCCTGGAGTGTTTCCATGACAGGGACCGAGCAGTACTTC.